This TCR beta chain was documented in a study of blood T cell repertoires in COVID-19. Germline loops: CDR1 SGHNT, CDR2 YYREEE (reference sequence). V lost 5 bases, J lost 0 bases, and 4 bases stayed unmatched. The CDR3 spans 16 residues. Repertoires were generated with immunoSEQ multiplex PCR, while TCRdb's copy carries only in-frame clones and drops some. The table has a few hundred thousand clones, more than 80% seen once. The chain has TRBV5-4 and TRBJ2-7, with 14 bases that match TRBD2. The TCR sequence derives from a woman in her forties or fifties with COVID-19, enrolled during active disease. Specimen: peripheral blood. The CDR3 protein is CASRPGLAGASYEQYF. In nucleotides, the CDR3 is TGTGCCAGCAGACCGGGACTAGCGGGAGCCTCCTACGAGCAGTACTTC.